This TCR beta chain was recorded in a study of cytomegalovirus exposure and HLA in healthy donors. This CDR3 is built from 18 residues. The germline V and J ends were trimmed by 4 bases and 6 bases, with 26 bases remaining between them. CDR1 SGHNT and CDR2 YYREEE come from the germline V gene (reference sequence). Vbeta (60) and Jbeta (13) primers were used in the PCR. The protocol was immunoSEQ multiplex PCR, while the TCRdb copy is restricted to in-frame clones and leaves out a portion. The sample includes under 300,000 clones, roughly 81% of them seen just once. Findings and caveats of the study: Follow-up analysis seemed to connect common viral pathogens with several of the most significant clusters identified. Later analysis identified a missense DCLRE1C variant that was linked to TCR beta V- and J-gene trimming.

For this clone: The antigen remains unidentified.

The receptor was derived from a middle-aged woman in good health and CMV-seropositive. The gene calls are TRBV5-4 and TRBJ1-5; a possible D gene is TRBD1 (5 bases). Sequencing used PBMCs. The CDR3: CASSHDRLRPGGIQPQHF. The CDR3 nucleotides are TGTGCCAGCAGCCATGATCGACTGCGTCCCGGGGGGATTCAGCCCCAGCATTTT.